The 21 T cell receptor beta chains in this list originate from one sample, sequenced in a study of CD8 T cells in ankylosing spondylitis. One entry per CDR3 protein, called by TCRdb with MiXCR from the 5' RACE reads. The data hold 150,000 to 200,000 distinct CDR3 sequences, with approximately 10% observed a single time. Sequenced sample: blood, either unsorted or a sorted T cell fraction (not recorded which). The receptors derive from a male donor with ankylosing spondylitis or in good health (not recorded which).

This clonotype was counted only a few times. The CDR3 region has the DNA TGTGCCACCCAGCGGGGGGAAGGTTCCAATCAGCCCCAGCATTTT. Encoded protein: CATQRGEGSNQPQHF. The chain recombines TRBV19 with TRBJ1-5, with D possibly TRBD1 on 5 matching bases. Between the trimmed V and J ends, which lost 10 bases and 3 bases, there was a span of 19 bases. The germline CDR1 and CDR2 sequences are LNHDA and SQIVND (reference sequence). This CDR3 region has 15 residues.

V gene TRBV20-1 combines with J gene TRBJ2-3, with D possibly being TRBD2 (5 bases). CDR3 length: 16 amino acids. Between the trimmed V and J ends, which lost 2 bases and 9 bases, there was a span of 24 bases. The germline V gene has CDR1 DFQATT and CDR2 SNEGSKA (reference sequence). The CDR3 loop is CSARLTRRASTATQYF. CDR3 nucleotide sequence: TGCAGTGCTAGACTGACCCGCCGTGCTAGCACAGCCACGCAGTATTTT.

This clonotype has a count of ten or more. This chain connects TRBV20-1 to TRBJ2-7; 8 bases agree with TRBD2. The junction had 6 bases not matched to a gene; V was cut back by 3 bases and J by 5 bases. There are 13 residues in the CDR3. Germline V CDR1 and CDR2: DFQATT, SNEGSKA (reference sequence). The CDR3 nucleotides read TGCAGTGCTAGTGCACAGGGACTAGACGAGCAGTACTTC. The encoded protein is CSASAQGLDEQYF.

This clonotype was seen a handful of times. The CDR3 sequence is CASSSTNNQPQHF. The CDR3, as DNA: TGTGCCAGCAGTTCGACTAACAATCAGCCCCAGCATTTT. This chain connects TRBV12-3 or TRBV12-4 to TRBJ1-5; unclear D gene. V dropped 4 bases and J dropped 3 bases, with 7 bases sitting between them. This CDR3 contains 13 residues.

The rearrangement joins TRBV5-1 to TRBJ2-3, with a possible D match to TRBD2 (5 bases). The germline gives CDR1 SGHRS, CDR2 YFSETQ. Trimming removed 4 bases from V and 2 bases from J, with 17 bases in between. The CDR3 consists of 16 residues. CDR3 DNA sequence: TGCGCCAGCAGCCTTGATAACCCCGGGAACACAGATACGCAGTATTTT. It encodes CASSLDNPGNTDTQYF.

This clonotype has ten or more counts. V is TRBV6-1 and J is TRBJ2-5, with D hard to call. Germline-derived CDR1 and CDR2 are MNHNS and SASEGT. Between the trimmed V and J ends, which lost 3 bases and 0 bases, there was a span of 8 bases. The CDR3 sequence is 14 residues long. The CDR3 DNA is TGTGCCAGCAGTGATTGGTCTTACCAAGAGACCCAGTACTTC. Translation: CASSDWSYQETQYF.

This clonotype was seen repeatedly, ten times or more. Here the CDR3 DNA reads TGCAGTGCTAGAGATCCGAGGGGCTACACTGAAGCTTTCTTT. This encodes CSARDPRGYTEAFF. The rearrangement uses TRBV20-1 and TRBJ1-1, with D possibly matching TRBD1 (5 bases). Germline CDR1 reads DFQATT; CDR2 reads SNEGSKA (reference sequence). The length of the CDR3 is 14 residues. The V end was cut by 0 bases, the J end by 3 bases, with 11 bases between.

This clonotype was counted many times. This chain links TRBV25-1 with TRBJ2-2; the D is unclear. The CDR3 length is 14 residues. Germline V gives CDR1 MGHDK, CDR2 SYGVNS. V was cut by 3 bases and J by 3 bases, with 8 bases left in between. Here the CDR3 reads CASSERRDTGELFF. The CDR3 DNA reads as TGTGCCAGCAGTGAGCGTAGGGACACCGGGGAGCTGTTTTTT. Full variable domain (rest looked up from reference TRBV25-1 and TRBJ2-2): EADIYQTPRYLVIGTGKKITLECSQTMGHDKMYWYQQDPGMELHLIHYSYGVNSTEKGDLSSESTVSRIRTEHFPLTLESARPSHTSQYLCASSERRDTGELFFGEGSRLTVL.

This clonotype appeared many times. The CDR3, as DNA: TGTGCCAGCAGCTTAGAAGTGGAGTCTCAAGAGACCCAGTACTTC. It translates to CASSLEVESQETQYF. The chain links TRBV7-6 to TRBJ2-5, with D hard to call. Looked up from germline, CDR1 is SGHVS and CDR2 is FNYEAQ. The ends were cut back, 1 base at V and 2 bases at J, with 11 bases in the middle. This CDR3 has 15 amino acids.

This clonotype was seen many times. The chain uses TRBV3-1 and TRBJ2-3, with a weak D call TRBD2 (6 bases). Per the germline V gene, CDR1 is LGHDT and CDR2 is YNNKEL (reference sequence). V was clipped by 0 bases and J by 4 bases, with 11 bases between them. The CDR3 runs to 15 residues. The CDR3 nucleotides are TGTGCCAGCAGCCAAGATTTCTCTAGCGCAGATACGCAGTATTTT. This gives the protein CASSQDFSSADTQYF.

The chain employs TRBV11-3 and TRBJ2-3; TRBD2 aligns across 11 bases. Germline V CDR1 and CDR2: SGHNT, YENEEA. The CDR3 length is 16 residues. Losses at the gene ends were 5 bases for V and 2 bases for J; bases not matched to a gene: 6. The CDR3: CASSPMTSGATDTQYF. As DNA, the CDR3 is TGTGCCAGCAGCCCCATGACTAGCGGGGCCACAGATACGCAGTATTTT.

This clonotype was seen repeatedly, ten times or more. The chain has TRBV20-1 and TRBJ1-1; D unresolved. CDR3 length: 10 amino acids. The V end lost 4 bases, the J end lost 4 bases, and 4 bases lay between the germline ends. The V gene's germline CDR1 is DFQATT and CDR2 SNEGSKA (reference sequence). Here the CDR3 reads CSAKATEAFF. CDR3 bases: TGCAGTGCTAAGGCCACTGAAGCTTTCTTT.

Many counts were recorded for this clonotype. This CDR3 reads CASQGPNRGRGFSGNTIYF. The CDR3 nucleotides read TGTGCCAGCCAGGGACCGAACAGGGGGCGCGGATTTTCTGGAAACACCATATATTTT. The V and J genes are TRBV12-3 or TRBV12-4 and TRBJ1-3; 9 bases are shared with TRBD1. The J segment lost 1 base and the V segment lost 8 bases, leaving 18 bases of the junction unmatched. CDR3 length: 19 amino acids.

This clonotype occurred a few times. This rearrangement joins TRBV6-1 to TRBJ1-5, with TRBD1 matching over 8 bases. Germline V gene sequence: CDR1 MNHNS, CDR2 SASEGT. The CDR3 spans 17 residues. With 6 bases clipped from V and 1 base from J, the junction kept 11 bases outside the gene matches. The CDR3 loop is CASSGTGAFGSNQPQHF. As DNA, the CDR3 is TGTGCCAGCAGCGGGACAGGAGCATTTGGAAGCAATCAGCCCCAGCATTTT.

V gene TRBV4-2 combines with J gene TRBJ2-1; TRBD2 matches 10 bases. The V gene end was trimmed by 0 bases and the J gene end by 4 bases; junction bases not matched to a gene: 15. Germline V CDR1 and CDR2: LGHNA, YNFKEQ. The CDR3 consists of 20 residues. The CDR3 sequence: CASSQDGGFSGRPIYNEQFF. The CDR3 region has the DNA TGTGCCAGCAGCCAAGATGGAGGATTTAGCGGGAGGCCGATATACAATGAGCAGTTCTTC.

The J gene is TRBJ2-1, the V gene TRBV20-1; perhaps TRBD2 as D (6 bases). Germline V gene lookup returns CDR1 DFQATT and CDR2 SNEGSKA (reference sequence). The CDR3 runs to 13 residues. V lost 2 bases and J 9 bases, leaving 14 bases between the germline ends. The CDR3 sequence is CSARKTSHAEQFF. CDR3 bases: TGCAGTGCTAGAAAGACTAGTCACGCTGAGCAGTTCTTC.

This clonotype was seen many times. J is TRBJ2-7 and V is TRBV5-1, with D tentatively TRBD1 (5 bases). The V and J ends lost 1 base and 1 base respectively, with 9 bases between them. The germline V gene has CDR1 SGHRS and CDR2 YFSETQ. The CDR3 has 14 residues. In DNA form, the CDR3 reads TGCGCCAGCAGCTTGAGGGGTGGTTCCTACGAGCAGTACTTC. Amino acid sequence: CASSLRGGSYEQYF.

This clonotype has a count of ten or more. The chain couples TRBV7-9 to TRBJ2-1; 7 nucleotides align to TRBD1. V gave up 5 bases and J gave up 9 bases; unmatched junction bases: 13. This CDR3 has 15 amino acids. Germline CDR1 reads SEHNR; CDR2 reads FQNEAQ (reference sequence). CDR3: CASSPSGQFAGEQFF. CDR3 in DNA: TGTGCCAGCAGCCCCTCGGGACAGTTTGCGGGTGAGCAGTTCTTC.

This clonotype was observed a few times. This chain uses TRBV5-1 with TRBJ1-1; perhaps TRBD1 as D (6 bases). This CDR3 has 15 amino acids. Germline V gene sequence: CDR1 SGHRS, CDR2 YFSETQ. Deletions cut 4 bases from V and 10 bases from J, with 23 bases between. In DNA form, the CDR3 reads TGCGCCAGCAGCCTAAGGAGAGACAGGACGGGAGGAGCTTTCTTT. This gives the protein CASSLRRDRTGGAFF. Full variable domain (rest looked up from reference TRBV5-1 and TRBJ1-1): KAGVTQTPRYLIKTRGQQVTLSCSPISGHRSVSWYQQTPGQGLQFLFEYFSETQRNKGNFPGRFSGRQFSNSRSEMNVSTLELGDSALYLCASSLRRDRTGGAFFGQGTRLTVV.

This clonotype was seen at least ten times. V and J are TRBV11-2 and TRBJ1-1; D gene uncertain. V lost 11 bases and J 0 bases, leaving 10 bases between the germline ends. The CDR3 has 12 amino acids. Germline-derived CDR1 and CDR2 are SGHAT and FQNNGV. CDR3 sequence reads: CALRLMNTEAFF. CDR3 sequence (DNA): TGTGCCCTACGGCTCATGAACACTGAAGCTTTCTTT. Using reference TRBV11-2 and TRBJ1-1 for the parts outside the CDR3, the full variable domain is EAGVAQSPRYKIIEKRQSVAFWCNPISGHATLYWYQQILGQGPKLLIQFQNNGVVDDSQLPKDRFSAERLKGVDSTLKIQPAKLEDSAVYLCALRLMNTEAFFGQGTRLTVV.

This clonotype has ten or more counts. The chain has TRBV3-1 and TRBJ1-5; weak D call: TRBD1 (6 bases). Germline V gene data show CDR1 as LGHDT and CDR2 as YNNKEL (reference sequence). CDR3 length: 15 residues. V was cut by 4 bases and J by 2 bases, with 12 bases left in between. CDR3 residues: CASSRGGLGNQPQHF. CDR3 nucleotides: TGTGCCAGCAGCCGAGGGGGGTTGGGCAATCAGCCCCAGCATTTT.